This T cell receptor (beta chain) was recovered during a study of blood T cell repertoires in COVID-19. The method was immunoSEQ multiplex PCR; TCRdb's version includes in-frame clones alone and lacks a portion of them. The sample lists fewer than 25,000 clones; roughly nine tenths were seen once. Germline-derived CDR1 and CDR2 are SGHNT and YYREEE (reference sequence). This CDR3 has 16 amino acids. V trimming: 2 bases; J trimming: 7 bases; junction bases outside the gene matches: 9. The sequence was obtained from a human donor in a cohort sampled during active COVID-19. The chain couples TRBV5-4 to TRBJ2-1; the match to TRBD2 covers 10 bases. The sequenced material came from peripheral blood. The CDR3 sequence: CASSLAGGPQGNEQFF. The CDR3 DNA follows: TGTGCCAGCAGCTTAGCGGGAGGGCCTCAGGGGAATGAGCAGTTCTTC.